Below are 15 T cell receptor beta chains sequenced from a single sample in a study of blood T cell repertoires in COVID-19. Profiled with immunoSEQ multiplex PCR; TCRdb holds only in-frame clones, not every one. The repertoire holds some 270,000 clones, with roughly nine tenths as singletons. Sequencing was done on a sample of peripheral blood. These receptors were taken from a man in his forties with active or convalescent COVID-19.

V gene TRBV19 combines with J gene TRBJ2-7, with 7 bases identical to TRBD1. The CDR3 spans 12 residues. The germline V gene encodes CDR1 LNHDA and CDR2 SQIVND (reference sequence). With V trimmed by 6 bases and J by 6 bases, 5 bases remained unmatched. CDR3 loop: CASSTYRGEQYF. CDR3 sequence (DNA): TGTGCCAGTAGCACCTACAGGGGCGAGCAGTACTTC. Complete variable domain (other parts from reference TRBV19 and TRBJ2-7): DGGITQSPKYLFRKEGQNVTLSCEQNLNHDAMYWYRQDPGQGLRLIYYSQIVNDFQKGDIAEGYSVSREKKESFPLTVTSAQKNPTAFYLCASSTYRGEQYFGPGTRLTVT.

The chain has TRBV30 and TRBJ2-3; 8 bases align to TRBD2. J lost 2 bases, V lost 0 bases, and 7 bases had no gene match. Germline V lookup: CDR1 GTSNPN, CDR2 SVGIG (reference sequence). The CDR3 extends over 16 amino acids. The chain's CDR3 is CAWSVRGGGLTDTQYF. CDR3 in DNA: TGTGCCTGGAGTGTACGGGGGGGAGGACTCACAGATACGCAGTATTTT.

This clone occurred once. This chain connects TRBV5-6 to TRBJ2-7; D may be TRBD2 (6 bases). CDR3 length: 14 amino acids. Trimming removed 3 bases from V and 3 bases from J, with 13 bases in between. Germline-derived CDR1 and CDR2 are SGHDT and YYEEEE. CDR3: CASSSGTVIYEQYF. The CDR3 DNA follows: TGTGCCAGCAGCTCCGGGACTGTAATCTACGAGCAGTACTTC.

This rearrangement joins TRBV5-4 to TRBJ2-5; D gene unclear. With 2 bases removed from V and 5 bases from J, the gap between germline ends came to 13 bases. This CDR3 has 14 amino acids. Germline V gene data show CDR1 as SGHNT and CDR2 as YYREEE (reference sequence). This CDR3 reads CASSFSPDAETQYF. The DNA of the CDR3 is TGTGCCAGCAGCTTTAGCCCCGATGCGGAGACCCAGTACTTC.

This clone was seen more than once but under ten times. J is TRBJ2-1 and V is TRBV27, with TRBD2 matching 8 bases. Germline CDR1 reads MNHEY; CDR2 reads SMNVEV (reference sequence). The V and J ends lost 8 bases and 3 bases, in that order; junction bases with no gene match: 6. The CDR3 has 14 amino acids. The CDR3 spells CASGSGGYYNEQFF. The CDR3 bases are TGTGCCAGCGGATCGGGGGGGTACTACAATGAGCAGTTCTTC.

The J gene is TRBJ2-6, the V gene TRBV14; perhaps TRBD1 as D (5 bases). CDR1 is SGHDN, CDR2 FVKESK, per germline. The CDR3 is made up of 15 amino acids. Trimming stripped 4 bases from V and 0 bases from J, with 7 bases between. In nucleotides, the CDR3 is TGTGCCAGCAGCCGGGGCTCCTCTGGGGCCAACGTCCTGACTTTC. It codes for CASSRGSSGANVLTF. The variable domain in full, with the rest retrieved from reference TRBV14 and TRBJ2-6, is EAGVTQFPSHSVIEKGQTVTLRCDPISGHDNLYWYRRVMGKEIKFLLHFVKESKQDESGMPNNRFLAERTGGTYSTLKVQPAELEDSGVYFCASSRGSSGANVLTFGAGSRLTVL.

The chain is built from TRBV9 and TRBJ2-7, with a possible D match to TRBD1 (6 bases). The CDR3 contains 14 residues. Germline V gene data show CDR1 as SGDLS and CDR2 as YYNGEE. The ends were cut back, 1 base at V and 5 bases at J, with 13 bases in the middle. The CDR3 sequence is CASSVSGRGDEQYF. The CDR3 nucleotides are TGTGCCAGCAGCGTATCAGGCAGGGGTGACGAGCAGTACTTC.

V is TRBV24-1 and J is TRBJ2-3; 11 bases are a match to TRBD1. The V gene end was trimmed by 6 bases and the J gene end by 8 bases; junction bases not matched to a gene: 9. The CDR3 is 15 amino acids. Germline CDR1 is KGHDR and CDR2 is SFDVKD. The CDR3 coding sequence is TGTGCCACCAGTACCGGGACAGGGGGGTATAGTACGCAGTATTTT. Protein sequence: CATSTGTGGYSTQYF.

The chain is built from TRBV4-1 and TRBJ1-1; TRBD1 matches at 8 bases. This CDR3 region has 15 residues. With V trimmed by 1 base and J by 4 bases, 5 bases remained unmatched. Germline CDR1 and CDR2: MGHRA and YSYEKL. The DNA of the CDR3 is TGCGCCAGCAGCCAAGGGCAGGGGGCGGGCACTGAAGCTTTCTTT. It translates to CASSQGQGAGTEAFF.

The chain combines TRBV3-1 (or the pseudogene TRBV3-2) with TRBJ1-2; no firm D call. Germline loops: CDR1 LGHDT, CDR2 YNNKEL (reference sequence). This CDR3 contains 13 residues. The V and J ends lost 1 base and 4 bases respectively, with 7 bases between them. Written as DNA, the CDR3 is TGTGCCAGCAGCCAAGGAGTATCCTATGGCTACACCTTC. Protein product: CASSQGVSYGYTF.

This chain links TRBV2 with TRBJ2-3; TRBD2 matches at 10 bases. CDR1 is SNHLY and CDR2 is FYNNEI in the germline V gene. The CDR3 extends over 19 amino acids. J gave up 7 bases and V 6 bases, and 22 bases lay outside the gene matches. The DNA for the CDR3 is TGTGCCAGCAGCCGACTAGCGGGTGGGGGGCCCGGGGTAGGCTATACGCAGTATTTT. Translation: CASSRLAGGGPGVGYTQYF.

V gene TRBV2 combines with J gene TRBJ2-3; D perhaps matches TRBD2 (5 bases). CDR1 and CDR2 (germline): SNHLY, FYNNEI. The CDR3 length is 16 residues. Trimming stripped 5 bases from V and 2 bases from J, with 17 bases between. CDR3 protein: CASSPSGKHPTDTQYF. For the CDR3, the DNA is TGTGCCAGCAGTCCTTCGGGGAAGCACCCCACAGATACGCAGTATTTT.

The V call is TRBV28, the J call TRBJ2-7; a possible D gene is TRBD2 (5 bases). The germline CDR1 and CDR2 sequences are MDHEN and SYDVKM. The CDR3 covers 13 residues. Trimming stripped 4 bases from V and 4 bases from J, with 11 bases between. DNA of the CDR3: TGTGCCAGCAGTTCCCCGGGAAGGTACGAGCAGTACTTC. Its protein product is CASSSPGRYEQYF.

This chain joins TRBV10-1 and TRBJ2-1; 10 positions agree with TRBD2. CDR1 is WNHNN, CDR2 SYGVQD, per germline (reference sequence). V was pared by 3 bases and J by 7 bases, with 12 bases of the junction left unmatched. This CDR3 is built from 17 residues. In DNA form, the CDR3 reads TGCGCCAGCAGTGAAGGGAGCGGGAGGGCCATTACGAATGAGCAGTTCTTC. Translated: CASSEGSGRAITNEQFF.

Here the CDR3 reads CASSPRGPSLSETQYF. The CDR3 DNA follows: TGTGCCAGCAGCCCTAGAGGTCCCTCGCTTAGCGAGACCCAGTACTTC. The rearrangement links TRBV5-4 to TRBJ2-5; D call uncertain. Trimming stripped 4 bases from V and 5 bases from J, with 21 bases between. The CDR3 is 16 amino acids. Germline-derived CDR1 and CDR2 are SGHNT and YYREEE (reference sequence). Drawing the rest from reference TRBV5-4 and TRBJ2-5, the complete variable domain is ETGVTQSPTHLIKTRGQQVTLRCSSQSGHNTVSWYQQALGQGPQFIFQYYREEENGRGNFPPRFSGLQFPNYSSELNVNALELDDSALYLCASSPRGPSLSETQYFGPGTRLLVL.